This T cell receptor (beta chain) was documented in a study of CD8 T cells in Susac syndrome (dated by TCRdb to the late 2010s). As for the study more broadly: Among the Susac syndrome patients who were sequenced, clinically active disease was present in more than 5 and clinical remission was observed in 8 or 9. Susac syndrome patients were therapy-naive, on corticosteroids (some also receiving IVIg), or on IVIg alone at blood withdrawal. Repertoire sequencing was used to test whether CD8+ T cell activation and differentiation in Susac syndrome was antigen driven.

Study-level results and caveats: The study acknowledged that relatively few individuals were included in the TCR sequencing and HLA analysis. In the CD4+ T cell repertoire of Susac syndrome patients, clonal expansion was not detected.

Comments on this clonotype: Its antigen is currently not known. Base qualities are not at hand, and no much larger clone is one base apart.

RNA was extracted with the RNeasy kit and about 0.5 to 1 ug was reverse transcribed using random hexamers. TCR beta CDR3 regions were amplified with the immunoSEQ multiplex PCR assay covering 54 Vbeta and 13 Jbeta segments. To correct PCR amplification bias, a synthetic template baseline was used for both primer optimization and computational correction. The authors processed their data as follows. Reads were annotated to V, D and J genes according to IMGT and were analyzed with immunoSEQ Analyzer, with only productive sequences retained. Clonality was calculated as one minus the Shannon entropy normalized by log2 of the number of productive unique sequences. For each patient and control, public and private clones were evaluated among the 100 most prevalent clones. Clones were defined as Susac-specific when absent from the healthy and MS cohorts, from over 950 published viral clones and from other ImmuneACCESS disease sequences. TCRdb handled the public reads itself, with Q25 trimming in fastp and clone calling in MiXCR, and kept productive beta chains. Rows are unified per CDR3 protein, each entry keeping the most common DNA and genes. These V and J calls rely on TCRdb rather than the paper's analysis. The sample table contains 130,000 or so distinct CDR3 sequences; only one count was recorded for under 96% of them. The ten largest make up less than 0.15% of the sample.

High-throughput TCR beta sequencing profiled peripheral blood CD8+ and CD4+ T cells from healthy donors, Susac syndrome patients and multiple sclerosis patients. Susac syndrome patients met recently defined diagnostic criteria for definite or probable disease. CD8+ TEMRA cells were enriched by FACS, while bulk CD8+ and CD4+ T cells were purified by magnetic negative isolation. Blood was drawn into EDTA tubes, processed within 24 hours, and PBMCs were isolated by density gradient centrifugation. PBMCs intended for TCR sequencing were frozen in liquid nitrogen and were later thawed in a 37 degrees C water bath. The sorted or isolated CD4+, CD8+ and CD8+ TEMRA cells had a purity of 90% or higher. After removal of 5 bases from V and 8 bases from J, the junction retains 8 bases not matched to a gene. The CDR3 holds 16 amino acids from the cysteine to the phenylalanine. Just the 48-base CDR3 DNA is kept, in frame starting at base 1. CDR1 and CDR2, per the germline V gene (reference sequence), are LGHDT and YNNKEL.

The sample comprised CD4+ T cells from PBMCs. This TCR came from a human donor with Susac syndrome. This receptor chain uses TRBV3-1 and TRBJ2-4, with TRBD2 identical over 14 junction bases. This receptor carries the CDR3 CASSAQGTSGSHIQYF. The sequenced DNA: TGTGCCAGCAGCGCCCAAGGGACTAGCGGGAGTCACATTCAGTACTTC.